This T cell receptor beta chain was profiled in a study of shared clonotypes between healthy human individuals. Regarding the study as a whole: The researchers took only blood, and tissue repertoires probably look different. The study found about 5.1% of naive CD4 clonotypes shared across a handful of donors. Clonotype sharing among donors was thought likely to change with sequencing depth.

As concerns this clone: As yet, its antigen is unknown.

In the source study's methods: Filtering differed for immunoSEQ, which gave only junction sequences without quality scores. Assay: immunoSEQ multiplex PCR; the TCRdb copy retains only in-frame clones and omits some. V, J and clone size derive from that table, while D and trimming were established from the DNA sequence. The sample contains about 2.4 million clones, around 94% of which appear only once. Germline V CDR1 and CDR2: MDHEN, SYDVKM. This CDR3 region has 15 residues. Trimming shortened V by 4 bases and J by 8 bases, and 20 bases separated the two germline ends. This TCR derives from a man aged 18 to 30 in good health. The chain has TRBV28 and TRBJ1-2; D unclear. The specimen was naive CD4+ T cells sorted from blood. Described subset: CD45RA+ positively selected. CDR3 in amino acids: CASSSLDTNARGYTF. CDR3 nucleotides: TGTGCCAGCAGTTCGCTCGACACTAATGCTAGGGGCTACACCTTC.